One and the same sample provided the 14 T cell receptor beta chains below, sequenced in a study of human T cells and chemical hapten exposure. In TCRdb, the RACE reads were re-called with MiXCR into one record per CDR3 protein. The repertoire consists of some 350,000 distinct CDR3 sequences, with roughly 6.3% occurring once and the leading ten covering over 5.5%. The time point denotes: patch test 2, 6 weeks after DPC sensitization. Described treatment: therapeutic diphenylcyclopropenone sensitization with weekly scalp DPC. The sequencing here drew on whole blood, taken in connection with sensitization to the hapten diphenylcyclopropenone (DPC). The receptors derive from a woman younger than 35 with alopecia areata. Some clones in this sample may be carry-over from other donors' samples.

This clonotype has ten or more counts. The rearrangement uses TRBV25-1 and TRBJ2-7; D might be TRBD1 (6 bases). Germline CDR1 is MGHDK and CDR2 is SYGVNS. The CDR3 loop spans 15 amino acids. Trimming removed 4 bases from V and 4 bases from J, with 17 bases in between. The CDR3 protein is CASSVRGGLVYEQYF. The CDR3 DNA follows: TGTGCCAGCAGTGTAAGAGGGGGTTTGGTTTACGAGCAGTACTTC.

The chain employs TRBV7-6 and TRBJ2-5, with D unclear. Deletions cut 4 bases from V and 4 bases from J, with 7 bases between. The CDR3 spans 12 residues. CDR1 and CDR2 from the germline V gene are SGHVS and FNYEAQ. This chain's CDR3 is CASSSYRETQYF. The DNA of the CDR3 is TGTGCCAGCAGCTCCTACCGAGAGACCCAGTACTTC.

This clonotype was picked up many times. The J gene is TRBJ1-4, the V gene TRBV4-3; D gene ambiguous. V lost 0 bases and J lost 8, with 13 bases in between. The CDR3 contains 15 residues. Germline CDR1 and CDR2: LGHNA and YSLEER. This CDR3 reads CASSQDDTTWEKLFF. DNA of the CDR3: TGCGCCAGCAGCCAAGATGACACGACCTGGGAAAAACTGTTTTTT.

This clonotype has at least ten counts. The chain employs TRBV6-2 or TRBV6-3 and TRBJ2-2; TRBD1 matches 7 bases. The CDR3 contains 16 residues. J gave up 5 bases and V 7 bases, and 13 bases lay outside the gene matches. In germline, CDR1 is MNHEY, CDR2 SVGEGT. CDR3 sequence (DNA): TGTGCCAGCACGTCCCCTCGACAGGGCGAGACCGGGGAGCTGTTTTTT. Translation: CASTSPRQGETGELFF.

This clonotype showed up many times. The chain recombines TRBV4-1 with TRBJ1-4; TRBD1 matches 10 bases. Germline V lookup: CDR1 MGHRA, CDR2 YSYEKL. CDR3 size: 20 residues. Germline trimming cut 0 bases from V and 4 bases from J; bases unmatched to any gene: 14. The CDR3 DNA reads TGCGCCAGCAGCCAAGACCCCCTAGGCGCGACAGGGGGCAATAATGAAAAACTGTTTTTT. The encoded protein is CASSQDPLGATGGNNEKLFF.

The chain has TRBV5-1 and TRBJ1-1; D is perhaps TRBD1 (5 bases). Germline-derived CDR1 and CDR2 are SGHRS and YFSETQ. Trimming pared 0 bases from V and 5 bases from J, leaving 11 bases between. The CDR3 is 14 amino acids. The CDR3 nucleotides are TGCGCCAGCAGCTTGGCCGGGGGAACGACTGAAGCTTTCTTT. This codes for CASSLAGGTTEAFF.

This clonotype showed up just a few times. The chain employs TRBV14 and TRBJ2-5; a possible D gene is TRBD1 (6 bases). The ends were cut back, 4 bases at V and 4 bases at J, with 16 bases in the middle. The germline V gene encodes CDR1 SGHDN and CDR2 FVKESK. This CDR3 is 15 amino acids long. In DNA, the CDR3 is TGTGCCAGCAGCCCGCGGTCCAGACAGGCAGAGACCCAGTACTTC. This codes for CASSPRSRQAETQYF.

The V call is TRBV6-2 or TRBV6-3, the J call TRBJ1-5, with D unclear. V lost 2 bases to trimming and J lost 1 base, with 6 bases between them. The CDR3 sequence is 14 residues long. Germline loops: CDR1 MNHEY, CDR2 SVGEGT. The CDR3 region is CASSYLTSNQPQHF. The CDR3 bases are TGTGCCAGCAGTTACCTGACCAGCAATCAGCCCCAGCATTTT.

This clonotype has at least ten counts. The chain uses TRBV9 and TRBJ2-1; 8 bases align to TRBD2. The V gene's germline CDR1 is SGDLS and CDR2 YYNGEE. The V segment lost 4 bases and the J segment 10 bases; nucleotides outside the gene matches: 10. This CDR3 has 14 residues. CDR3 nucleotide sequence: TGTGCCAGCAGCTCGAGCGGGGGTCGGACCGAGCAGTTCTTC. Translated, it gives CASSSSGGRTEQFF.

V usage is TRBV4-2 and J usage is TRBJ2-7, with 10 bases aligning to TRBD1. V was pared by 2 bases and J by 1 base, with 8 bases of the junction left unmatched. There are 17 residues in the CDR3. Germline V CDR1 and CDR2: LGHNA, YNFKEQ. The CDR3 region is CASSQNVGQGLSYEQYF. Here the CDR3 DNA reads TGTGCCAGCAGCCAAAATGTGGGACAGGGGCTATCCTACGAGCAGTACTTC.

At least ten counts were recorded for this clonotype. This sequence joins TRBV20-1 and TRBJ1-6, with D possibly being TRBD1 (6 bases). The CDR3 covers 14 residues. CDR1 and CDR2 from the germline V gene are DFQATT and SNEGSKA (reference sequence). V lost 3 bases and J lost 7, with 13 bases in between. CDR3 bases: TGCAGTGCTAGGATAACAGGGAACAATTCACCCCTCCACTTT. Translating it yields CSARITGNNSPLHF.

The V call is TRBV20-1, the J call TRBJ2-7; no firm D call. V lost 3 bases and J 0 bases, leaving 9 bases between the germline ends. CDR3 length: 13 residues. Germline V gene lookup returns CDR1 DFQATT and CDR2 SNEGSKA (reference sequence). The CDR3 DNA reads TGCAGTGCTAGTCCCTTTAGCTCCTACGAGCAGTACTTC. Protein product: CSASPFSSYEQYF.

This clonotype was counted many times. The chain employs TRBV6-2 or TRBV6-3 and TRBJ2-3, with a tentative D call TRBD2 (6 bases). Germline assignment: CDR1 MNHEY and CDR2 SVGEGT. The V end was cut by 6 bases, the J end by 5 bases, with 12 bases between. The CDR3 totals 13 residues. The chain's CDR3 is CASRSLSGDTQYF. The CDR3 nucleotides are TGTGCCAGCAGGTCCCTTAGCGGAGATACGCAGTATTTT.

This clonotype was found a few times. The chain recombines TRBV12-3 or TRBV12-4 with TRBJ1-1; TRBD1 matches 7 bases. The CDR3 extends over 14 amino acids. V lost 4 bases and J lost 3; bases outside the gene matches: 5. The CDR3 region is CASSSQGGYTEAFF. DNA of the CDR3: TGTGCCAGCAGTTCCCAGGGGGGGTACACTGAAGCTTTCTTT.